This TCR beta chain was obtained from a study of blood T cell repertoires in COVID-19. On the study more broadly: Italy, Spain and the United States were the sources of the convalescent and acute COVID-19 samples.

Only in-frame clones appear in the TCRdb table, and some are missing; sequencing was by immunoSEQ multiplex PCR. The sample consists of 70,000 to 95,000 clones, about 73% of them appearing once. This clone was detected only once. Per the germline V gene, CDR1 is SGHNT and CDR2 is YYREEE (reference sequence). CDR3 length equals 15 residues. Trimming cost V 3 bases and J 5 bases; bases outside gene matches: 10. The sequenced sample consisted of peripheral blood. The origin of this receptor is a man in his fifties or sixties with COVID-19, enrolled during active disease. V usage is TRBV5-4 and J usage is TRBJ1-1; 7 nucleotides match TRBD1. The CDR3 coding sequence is TGTGCCAGCAGCTCGCCGACAGGGTGGGGGACTGAAGCTTTCTTT. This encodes CASSSPTGWGTEAFF.